The rows below give T cell receptor beta chains drawn from one sample of a study of T cells in Graves' hyperthyroidism and ophthalmopathy. TCRdb passed the multiplex PCR reads through MiXCR, listing each CDR3 protein once. The sample records hundreds of thousands of distinct CDR3 sequences, roughly 14% being singletons. Sequencing input: blood. These receptors came from a man younger than 35 with Graves' ophthalmopathy. Each CDR3 is given with its conserved first and last residue. A D gene is named only where the DNA matches it firmly. Size tells how often a clone was seen (once, few, many) or the class of an expanded clone, and some rows leave it out.

TRBD1 | many | TRBJ2-3 | TRBV29-1 | TGCAGCGTTGGACAGGGAGTAGATACGCAGTATTTT | CSVGQGVDTQYF
. | many | TRBJ1-2 | TRBV28 | TGTGCCAGCAGTTTATTGGGCTATGGCTACACCTTC | CASSLLGYGYTF
. | many | TRBJ1-3 | TRBV12-3/TRBV12-4 | TGTGCCAGCAGCCCTGATGGGACCTCTGGAAACACCATATATTTT | CASSPDGTSGNTIYF
TRBD1 | many | TRBJ1-2 | TRBV20-1 | TGCAGTGCTAGGTCCGGGACAGACCACTCCCTTTATGGCTACACCTTC | CSARSGTDHSLYGYTF
TRBD1 | many | TRBJ2-7 | TRBV18 | TGTGCCAGCAGCCCTAGACAGGGGGCCTACGAGCAGTACTTC | CASSPRQGAYEQYF
TRBD2 | . | TRBJ2-3 | TRBV12-3/TRBV12-4 | TGTGCCAGCAGTTCCGGGACTAGCGGGGTTTCTCTCACAGATACGCAGTATTTT | CASSSGTSGVSLTDTQYF
. | . | TRBJ1-1 | TRBV6-1 | TGTGCCAGCAGGAGACCGCATGAAGCTTTCTTT | CASRRPHEAFF
TRBD2 | many | TRBJ2-7 | TRBV11-2 | TGTGCCAGCAGCTTAGGTGGGCGGGAGGAGCGATATACTATGTTTCGCGAGCAGTACTTC | CASSLGGREERYTMFREQYF
. | many | TRBJ1-1 | TRBV6-1 | TGTGCCAGCAGTTTTAGGGAACTCGACACTGAAGCTTTCTTT | CASSFRELDTEAFF
. | . | TRBJ1-4 | TRBV19 | TGTGCCAGTAGTAGGGCCGGAAGAAATGAAAAACTGTTTTTT | CASSRAGRNEKLFF
TRBD2 | few | TRBJ2-5 | TRBV19 | TGTGCCAGTAGTACGGGACTAGCGGGAGGGCCCTCAAAGACCCAGTACTTC | CASSTGLAGGPSKTQYF
. | many | TRBJ1-1 | TRBV12-3/TRBV12-4 | TGTGCCAGCAGTCACCCGCCGGGCACTGAAGCTTTCTTT | CASSHPPGTEAFF
. | few | TRBJ1-1 | TRBV6-1 | TGTGCCTCTACGGGGGTCATGAACACTGAAGCTTTCTTT | CASTGVMNTEAFF
. | few | TRBJ2-3 | TRBV19 | TGTGCCAGTAGTAGACTAGTTTTCCCTCCGACGAGCACAGATACGCAGTATTTT | CASSRLVFPPTSTDTQYF
TRBD1 | many | TRBJ2-7 | TRBV7-8 | TGTGCCAGCAGCTTACCTTCGGACAGGGAGGACTACGAGCAGTACTTC | CASSLPSDREDYEQYF
TRBD1 | many | TRBJ2-5 | TRBV3-1 | TGTGCCAGCAGCCAAGTCCGACAGGGGGCTGCGGAGACCCAGTACTTC | CASSQVRQGAAETQYF
TRBD1 | . | TRBJ1-2 | TRBV9 | TGTGCCAGCAGCGCCTTAGACAGGGGGCAGAACTATGGCTACACCTTC | CASSALDRGQNYGYTF
. | many | TRBJ1-6 | TRBV20-1 | TGCAGTGCTAGAAGGCAGTCTAATTCACCCCTCCACTTT | CSARRQSNSPLHF
. | . | TRBJ1-3 | TRBV10-1 | TGCGCCAGCAGTGAGTCGGTCTCCGGTGGGTTTGGAAACACCATATATTTT | CASSESVSGGFGNTIYF
. | many | TRBJ2-1 | TRBV5-5 | TGTGCCAGCAGTTCTTCTAGCTTCCATGAGCAGTTCTTC | CASSSSSFHEQFF
TRBD2 | many | TRBJ2-3 | TRBV29-1 | TGCAGCGGCACTAGCGGGGGCCTAGATACGCAGTATTTT | CSGTSGGLDTQYF
TRBD2 | many | TRBJ2-1 | TRBV20-1 | TGCAGTGCTAGAGATACTAGCGGGGGGGCCCATGAGCAGTTCTTC | CSARDTSGGAHEQFF
. | few | TRBJ2-1 | TRBV19 | TGTGCCAGTAGTTGGGACAGCCGGGGGGATGAGCAGTTCTTC | CASSWDSRGDEQFF
TRBD1 | many | TRBJ1-2 | TRBV30 | TGTGCCTGGGAAAGGCAGGGGGGAGGCTATGGCTACACCTTC | CAWERQGGGYGYTF
TRBD1 | few | TRBJ1-4 | TRBV5-1 | TGCGCCAGCAGCCTCAGACAGGGTTGGAATGAAAAACTGTTTTTT | CASSLRQGWNEKLFF
. | . | TRBJ2-5 | TRBV5-1 | TGCGCCAGCAGCCCGAGTGGGCTAGCGCTCGGGGAGACCCAGTACTTC | CASSPSGLALGETQYF
. | many | TRBJ1-1 | TRBV10-1 | TGCGCCAGCAGTGAGTCTTACGTGAACACTGAAGCTTTCTTT | CASSESYVNTEAFF
TRBD2 | . | TRBJ2-7 | TRBV3-1 | TGTGCCAGCAGCCAACGACTAGCGGGACCCTCATTC | CASSQRLAGPSF
. | . | TRBJ2-1 | TRBV27 | TGTGCCAGCAGTTTAGGGGATAGGGCGTTCTTC | CASSLGDRAFF
TRBD1 | . | TRBJ1-2 | TRBV7-2 | TGTGCCAGCAGCAAGGGACAGGAACGTAACTATGGCTACACCTTC | CASSKGQERNYGYTF
TRBD1 | many | TRBJ1-6 | TRBV3-1 | TGTGCCTCCCAATTGGGACAGGATAATTCACCCCTCCACTTT | CASQLGQDNSPLHF
. | few | TRBJ1-2 | TRBV6-2/TRBV6-3 | TGTGCCAGCGCGGACCTGCCTAACTATGGCTACAGCTTC | CASADLPNYGYSF